This T cell receptor (beta chain) came from a study of T cell responses to AZD1222 COVID-19 vaccine. General observations from the study: Clonal diversity was possibly underestimated, and white British individuals and females predominated among donors.

The CDR3 is 11 amino acids. The germline V gene encodes CDR1 MNHEY and CDR2 SMNVEV (reference sequence). V was shortened by 6 bases and J by 6 bases, with 9 bases between the two germline ends. Sequencing used immunoSEQ multiplex PCR; TCRdb keeps in-frame clones, though not all of them. The table lists 150,000 to 200,000 clones, 85% to 90% of them singletons, with less than 3% in the top ten. Concerning this clone itself: What it binds is unknown.

The genes are TRBV27 and TRBJ2-7; a weak D match, TRBD1 (6 bases). The input for sequencing was peripheral blood, taken on day 0 of MenACWY control vaccination. This clonotype was sampled from an adult in good health. The CDR3 coding sequence is TGTGCCAGCAGAACAGGGACCGAGCAGTACTTC. As protein: CASRTGTEQYF.